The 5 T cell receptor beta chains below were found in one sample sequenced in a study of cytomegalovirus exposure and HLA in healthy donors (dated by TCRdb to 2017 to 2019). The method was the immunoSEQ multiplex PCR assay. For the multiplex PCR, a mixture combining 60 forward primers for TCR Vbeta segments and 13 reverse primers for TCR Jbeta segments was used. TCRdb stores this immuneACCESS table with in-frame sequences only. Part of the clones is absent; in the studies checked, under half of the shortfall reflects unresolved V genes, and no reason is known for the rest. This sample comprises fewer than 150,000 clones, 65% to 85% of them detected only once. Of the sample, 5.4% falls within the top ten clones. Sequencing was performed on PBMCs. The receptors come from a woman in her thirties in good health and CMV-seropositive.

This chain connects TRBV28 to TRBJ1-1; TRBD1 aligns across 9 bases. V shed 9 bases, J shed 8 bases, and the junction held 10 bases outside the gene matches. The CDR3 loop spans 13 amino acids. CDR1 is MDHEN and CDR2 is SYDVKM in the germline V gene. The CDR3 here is CASLNVQGAEAFF. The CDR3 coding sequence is TGTGCCAGTCTCAACGTACAGGGGGCGGAAGCTTTCTTT.

CDR3 nucleotides: TGTGCCAGTAGTACGGGTGACCCGTACCAAGAGACCCAGTACTTC. Encoded protein: CASSTGDPYQETQYF. This chain connects TRBV19 to TRBJ2-5; unclear D gene. Germline V gene lookup returns CDR1 LNHDA and CDR2 SQIVND (reference sequence). V shed 4 bases and J shed 0 bases, with 12 bases lying between them. The CDR3 has 15 amino acids.

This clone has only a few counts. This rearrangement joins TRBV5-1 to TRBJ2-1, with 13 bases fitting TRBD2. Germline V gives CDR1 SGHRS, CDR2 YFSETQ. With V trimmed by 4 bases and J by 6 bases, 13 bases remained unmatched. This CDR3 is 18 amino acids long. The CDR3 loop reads CASSPRLAGGSPFNEQFF. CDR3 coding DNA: TGCGCCAGCAGCCCCCGACTAGCGGGGGGCTCCCCCTTCAATGAGCAGTTCTTC.

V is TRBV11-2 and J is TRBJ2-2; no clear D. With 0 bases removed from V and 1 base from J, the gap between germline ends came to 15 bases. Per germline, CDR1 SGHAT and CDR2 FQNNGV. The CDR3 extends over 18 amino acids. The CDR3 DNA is TGTGCCAGCAGCTTAGATCGGTATACAGTGATGAACACCGGGGAGCTGTTTTTT. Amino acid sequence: CASSLDRYTVMNTGELFF.

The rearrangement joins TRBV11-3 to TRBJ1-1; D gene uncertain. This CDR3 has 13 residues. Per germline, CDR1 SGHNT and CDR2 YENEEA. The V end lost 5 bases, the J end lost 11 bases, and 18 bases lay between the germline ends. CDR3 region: CASSRLGEVLAFF. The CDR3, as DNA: TGTGCCAGCAGCCGACTCGGGGAGGTGTTGGCTTTCTTT.